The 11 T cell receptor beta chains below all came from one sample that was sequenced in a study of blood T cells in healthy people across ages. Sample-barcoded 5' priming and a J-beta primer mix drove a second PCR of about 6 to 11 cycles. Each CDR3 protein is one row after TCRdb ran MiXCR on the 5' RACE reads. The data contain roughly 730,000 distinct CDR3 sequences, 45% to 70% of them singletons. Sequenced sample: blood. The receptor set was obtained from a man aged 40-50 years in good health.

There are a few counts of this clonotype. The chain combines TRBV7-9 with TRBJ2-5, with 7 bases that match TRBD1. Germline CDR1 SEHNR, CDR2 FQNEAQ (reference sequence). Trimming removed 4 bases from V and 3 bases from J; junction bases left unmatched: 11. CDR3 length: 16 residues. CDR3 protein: CASSYFGQASKETQYF. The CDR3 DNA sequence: TGTGCCAGCAGCTATTTCGGACAGGCGAGCAAAGAGACCCAGTACTTC.

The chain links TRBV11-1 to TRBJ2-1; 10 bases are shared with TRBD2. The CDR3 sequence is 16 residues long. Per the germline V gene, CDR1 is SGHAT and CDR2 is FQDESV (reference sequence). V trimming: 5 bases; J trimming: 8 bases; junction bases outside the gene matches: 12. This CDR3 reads CASSPASGGAYHEQFF. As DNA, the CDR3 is TGTGCCAGCAGCCCCGCGAGCGGGGGGGCGTACCATGAGCAGTTCTTC.

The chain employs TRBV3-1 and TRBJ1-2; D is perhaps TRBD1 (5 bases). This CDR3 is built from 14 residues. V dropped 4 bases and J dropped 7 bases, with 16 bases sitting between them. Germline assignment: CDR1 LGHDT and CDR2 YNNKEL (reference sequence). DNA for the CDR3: TGTGCCAGCAGCCTCTCCTCATACAGGAGTGGCTACACCTTC. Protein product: CASSLSSYRSGYTF.

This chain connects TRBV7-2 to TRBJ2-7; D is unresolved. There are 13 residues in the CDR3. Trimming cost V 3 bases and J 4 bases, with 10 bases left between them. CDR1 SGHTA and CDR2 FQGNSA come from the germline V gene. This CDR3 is CASSLIGMYEQYF. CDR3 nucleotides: TGTGCCAGCAGCTTGATTGGCATGTACGAGCAGTACTTC.

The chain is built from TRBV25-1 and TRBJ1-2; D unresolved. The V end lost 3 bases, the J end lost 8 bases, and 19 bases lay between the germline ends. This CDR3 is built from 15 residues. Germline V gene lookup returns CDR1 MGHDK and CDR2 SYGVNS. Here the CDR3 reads CASSDSTVLGGGYTF. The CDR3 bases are TGTGCCAGCAGTGATTCGACCGTCTTGGGTGGGGGCTACACCTTC.

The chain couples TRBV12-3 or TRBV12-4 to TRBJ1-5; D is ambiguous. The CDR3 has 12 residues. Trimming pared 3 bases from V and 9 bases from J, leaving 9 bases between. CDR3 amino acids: CASSLNLAPQHF. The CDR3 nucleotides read TGTGCCAGCAGTTTGAACCTGGCGCCCCAGCATTTT.

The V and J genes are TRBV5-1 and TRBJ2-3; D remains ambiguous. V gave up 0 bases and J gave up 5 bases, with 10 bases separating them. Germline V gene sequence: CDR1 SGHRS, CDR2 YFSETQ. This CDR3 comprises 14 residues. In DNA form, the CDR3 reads TGCGCCAGCAGCTTGGCCGCCGGCTTAGATACGCAGTATTTT. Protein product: CASSLAAGLDTQYF.

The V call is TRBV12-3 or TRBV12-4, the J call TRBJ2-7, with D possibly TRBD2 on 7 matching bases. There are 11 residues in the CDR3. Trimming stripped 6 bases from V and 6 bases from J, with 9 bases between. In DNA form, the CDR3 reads TGTGCCAGCAGGCGGGGGCGCGAGCAGTACTTC. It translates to CASRRGREQYF.

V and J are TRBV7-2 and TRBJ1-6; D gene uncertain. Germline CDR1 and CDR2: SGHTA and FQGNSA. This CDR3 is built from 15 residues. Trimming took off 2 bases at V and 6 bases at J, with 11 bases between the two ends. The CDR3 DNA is TGTGCCAGCAGCTTAAGTGCAAACGGTAATTCACCCCTCCACTTT. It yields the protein CASSLSANGNSPLHF.

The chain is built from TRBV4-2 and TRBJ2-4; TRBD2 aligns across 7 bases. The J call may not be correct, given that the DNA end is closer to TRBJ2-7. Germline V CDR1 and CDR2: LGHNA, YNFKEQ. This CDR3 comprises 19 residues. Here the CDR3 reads CAIKGVGRAREWTRYEQYF. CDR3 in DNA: TGTGCCATCAAAGGGGTCGGTAGGGCGCGGGAGTGGACCCGATACGAGCAGTACTTC.

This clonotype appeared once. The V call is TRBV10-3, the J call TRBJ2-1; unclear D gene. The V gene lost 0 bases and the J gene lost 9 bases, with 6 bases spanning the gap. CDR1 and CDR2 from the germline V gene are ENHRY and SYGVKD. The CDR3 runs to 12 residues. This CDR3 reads CAISESVGEQFF. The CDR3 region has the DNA TGTGCCATCAGTGAGTCTGTGGGTGAGCAGTTCTTC.